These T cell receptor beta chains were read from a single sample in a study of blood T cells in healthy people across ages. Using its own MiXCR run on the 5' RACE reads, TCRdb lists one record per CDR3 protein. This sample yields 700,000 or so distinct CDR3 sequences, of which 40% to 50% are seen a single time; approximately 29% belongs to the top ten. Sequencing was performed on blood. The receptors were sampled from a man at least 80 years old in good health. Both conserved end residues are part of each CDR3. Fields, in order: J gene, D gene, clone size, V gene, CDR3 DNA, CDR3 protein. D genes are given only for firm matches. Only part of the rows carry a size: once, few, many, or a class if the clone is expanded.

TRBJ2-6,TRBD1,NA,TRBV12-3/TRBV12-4,TGTGCCAGCAGTACAGGACAGGATGTCATCGCTGGGGCCAACGTCCTGACTTTC,CASSTGQDVIAGANVLTF
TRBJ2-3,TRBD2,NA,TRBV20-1,TGCAGTGCTGGGCTAGCGGGAGCGGTAGATACGCAGTATTTT,CSAGLAGAVDTQYF
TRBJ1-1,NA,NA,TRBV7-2,TGTGCCAGCAGCTTACAGGGGAAGGAGACTGAAGCTTTCTTT,CASSLQGKETEAFF
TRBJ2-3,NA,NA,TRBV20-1,TGCAGTGCTAGAGATGGGAGGGGGAGCACAGATACGCAGTATTTT,CSARDGRGSTDTQYF
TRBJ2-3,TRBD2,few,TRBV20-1,TGCAGTGCTAGGGGACTAGCGGGGGGACCCCCCACAGATACGCAGTATTTT,CSARGLAGGPPTDTQYF
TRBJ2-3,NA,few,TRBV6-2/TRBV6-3,TGTGCCAGCAGTCCCCCCAGGAAGGGGGGAACCGCAGATACGCAGTATTTT,CASSPPRKGGTADTQYF
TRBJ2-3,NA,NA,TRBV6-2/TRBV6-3,TGTGCCAGCACCTCTGTCAGTAGCGGACTAGATACGCAGTATTTT,CASTSVSSGLDTQYF
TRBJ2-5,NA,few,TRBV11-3,TGTGCCAGCAGCTTATCTGGGACATCCGCAGGGACGGAGACCCAGTACTTC,CASSLSGTSAGTETQYF
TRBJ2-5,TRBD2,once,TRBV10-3,TGTGCCATCAGCCAGCGGGGGGACCAAGAGACCCAGTACTTC,CAISQRGDQETQYF
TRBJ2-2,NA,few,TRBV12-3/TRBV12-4,TGTGCCAGCAGCCCCTTTGGGGGGCAAAATACCGGGGAGCTGTTTTTT,CASSPFGGQNTGELFF
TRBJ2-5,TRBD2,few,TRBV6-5,TGTGCCAGCAGTACTAGCGGGACCTACAATGAGCAGTACTTC,CASSTSGTYNEQYF
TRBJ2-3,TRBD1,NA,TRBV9,TGTGCCAGCAGCGGACAGGGTTACCGCACAGATACGCAGTATTTT,CASSGQGYRTDTQYF
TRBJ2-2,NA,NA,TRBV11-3,TGTGCCAGCAGCGTATCCCGGGGCGGGGAGCTGTTTTTT,CASSVSRGGELFF
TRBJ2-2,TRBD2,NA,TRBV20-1,TGCAGTGCTAGAAGCCAGCGGGAAAACACCGGGGAGCTGTTTTTT,CSARSQRENTGELFF
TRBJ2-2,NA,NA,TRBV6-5,TGTGCCAGCAGTAGGCAAGGGGGAGGCTCCACCGGGGAGCTGTTTTTT,CASSRQGGGSTGELFF
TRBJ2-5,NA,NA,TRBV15,TGTGCCACCAGCAGAGATTGGTCCACAGGGAGGGAGACCCAGTACTTC,CATSRDWSTGRETQYF
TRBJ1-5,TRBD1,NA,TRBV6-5,TGTGCCAGCAGACCCGACAGGGGTGGCAATCAGCCCCAGCATTTT,CASRPDRGGNQPQHF
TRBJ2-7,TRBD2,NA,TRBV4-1,TGCGCCAGCAGCCAGGACCCTAGCGGGGTATCCTACGAGCAGTACTTC,CASSQDPSGVSYEQYF
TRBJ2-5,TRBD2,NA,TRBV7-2,TGTGCCAGCAGCCAGGGGACTAGCGGGCTCGGGACCCAGTACTTC,CASSQGTSGLGTQYF
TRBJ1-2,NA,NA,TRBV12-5,TGTGCTAGTGGATACTATAACAGGGTACAGGATGGCTACACCTTC,CASGYYNRVQDGYTF
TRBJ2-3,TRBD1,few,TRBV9,TGTGCCAGCAGCGTAGTTGGACAGGGGGTCACCGGGCAGTATTTT,CASSVVGQGVTGQYF
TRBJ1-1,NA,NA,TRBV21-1,TGTGCCAGCAGCAAAGAGGCGAACACTGAAGCTTTCTTT,CASSKEANTEAFF
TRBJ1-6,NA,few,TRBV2,TGTGCCAGCAGTGAAATTCCAGGGACGATGGATAATTCACCCCTCCACTTT,CASSEIPGTMDNSPLHF
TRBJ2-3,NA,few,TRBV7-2,TGTGCCAGCAGCTTAGGCTTTACAGGACAGAACACAGATACGCAGTATTTT,CASSLGFTGQNTDTQYF
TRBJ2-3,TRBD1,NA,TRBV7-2,TGTGCCAGCAGCTTAGCTACGGGACAGACAGATACGCAGTATTTT,CASSLATGQTDTQYF
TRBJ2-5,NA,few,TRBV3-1,TGTGCCAGCAGCCGCCCGACCCAAAAAGAGACCCAGTACTTC,CASSRPTQKETQYF
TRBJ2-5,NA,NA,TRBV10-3,TGTGTCATCAGTGAGCCAGGGACGCCCTACCAAGAGACCCAGTACTTC,CVISEPGTPYQETQYF
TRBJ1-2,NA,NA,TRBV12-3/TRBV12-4,TGTGCCAGCAGTTTAGCGCGGATCCGGACCAACTATGGCTACACCTTC,CASSLARIRTNYGYTF
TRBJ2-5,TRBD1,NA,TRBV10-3,TGTGCCATCAGTGAGTCTAACAGGGGAGAGGGAGAGACCCAGTACTTC,CAISESNRGEGETQYF
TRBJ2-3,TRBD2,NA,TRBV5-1,TGCGCCAGCAGCTTGGACGGGAGGGCCGTAGATACGCAGTATTTT,CASSLDGRAVDTQYF
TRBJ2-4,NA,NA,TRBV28,TGTGCCAGCAGGAAAGGATCCATTCTCCTACGAGCGCGGTACTTC,CASRKGSILLRARYF
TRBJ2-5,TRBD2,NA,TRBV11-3,TGTGCCAGCAGCTTAGGCGGGGGTGACCAAGAGACCCAGTACTTC,CASSLGGGDQETQYF
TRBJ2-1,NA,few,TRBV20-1,TGCAGTGCTAGGTACTCCCACAATGAGCAGTTCTTC,CSARYSHNEQFF
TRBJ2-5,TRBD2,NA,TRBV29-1,TGCAGCGTTCGCAAAGCGGGGGAGCCAAAGCAGTACTTC,CSVRKAGEPKQYF
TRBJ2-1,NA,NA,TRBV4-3,TGCGCCGGCAGCCAAGATGTATCGACCCCTTACAGTGAGCAGTTCTTC,CAGSQDVSTPYSEQFF
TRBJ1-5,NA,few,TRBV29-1,TGCAGCGTGGGAGAAGTGGGGAGTCAGCCCCAGCATTTT,CSVGEVGSQPQHF
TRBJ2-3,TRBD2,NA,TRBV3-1,TGTGCCAGCAGCCAAGATGTGGGGGGGTCGTCAGATACGCAGTATTTT,CASSQDVGGSSDTQYF
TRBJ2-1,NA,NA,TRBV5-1,TGCGCCAGCAGCGTTAACCCCTACAATGAGCAGTTCTTC,CASSVNPYNEQFF
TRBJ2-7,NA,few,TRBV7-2,TGTGCCAGCAGCCCCAGCCCAGGCTACGAGCAGTACTTC,CASSPSPGYEQYF
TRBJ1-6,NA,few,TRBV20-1,TGCAGTGCTAGAGATAGAGAGGGTCGATCACCCCTCCACTTT,CSARDREGRSPLHF
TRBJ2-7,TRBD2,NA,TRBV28,TGTGCCAGCAGTTTAGGTAGCGGGAGTCTACTACGCGAGCAGTACTTC,CASSLGSGSLLREQYF
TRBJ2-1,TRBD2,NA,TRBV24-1,TGTGCCACCAGTGATGCCGGGACTAGCGGGGGGGCCCGGAATGAGCAGTTCTTC,CATSDAGTSGGARNEQFF
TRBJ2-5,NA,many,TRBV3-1,TGTGCCAGCAGCCAGGCTGTAGAGACCCAGTACTTC,CASSQAVETQYF
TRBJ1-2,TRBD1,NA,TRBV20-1,TGCAGTGCTAGGGGACAGGCTAACTATGGCTACACCTTC,CSARGQANYGYTF
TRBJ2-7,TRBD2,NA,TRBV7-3,TGTGCCAGCAGCCCGTTAGCGGGCGGCTCTGACGAGCAGTACTTC,CASSPLAGGSDEQYF
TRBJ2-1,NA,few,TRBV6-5,TGTGCCAGCAGTTACTCGACCCTAGCAGCCCTCGGCAATGAGCAGTTCTTC,CASSYSTLAALGNEQFF
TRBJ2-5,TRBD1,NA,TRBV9,TGTGCCAGCAGCGCACCATTCACCGGGACAGGGGGCGAGACCCAGTACTTC,CASSAPFTGTGGETQYF
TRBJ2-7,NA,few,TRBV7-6,TGTGCCAGCAGCCCCCTAAAGACAGGAATCACTTGGGAGCAGTACTTC,CASSPLKTGITWEQYF
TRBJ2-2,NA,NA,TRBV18,TGTGCCAGCTCACCAAGGGTCGGGGAGCTGTTTTTT,CASSPRVGELFF
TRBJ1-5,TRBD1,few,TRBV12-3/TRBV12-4,TGTGCCAGCAGTCCCAGGGGGCTGGGGGGTAATCAGCCCCAGCATTTT,CASSPRGLGGNQPQHF
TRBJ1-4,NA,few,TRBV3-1,TGTGCCAGCAGCCAAGATCAGGTGCCGTATGAAAAACTGTTTTTT,CASSQDQVPYEKLFF
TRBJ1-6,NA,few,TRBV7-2,TGTGCCAGCAGCTTAGATTCTGGGGGCTTAAAATCACCCCTCCACTTT,CASSLDSGGLKSPLHF
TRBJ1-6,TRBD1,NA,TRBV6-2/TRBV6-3,TGTGCCAGCAGGGCCGGGGACAGGGACCTTCGGGTACCCCTCCACTTT,CASRAGDRDLRVPLHF